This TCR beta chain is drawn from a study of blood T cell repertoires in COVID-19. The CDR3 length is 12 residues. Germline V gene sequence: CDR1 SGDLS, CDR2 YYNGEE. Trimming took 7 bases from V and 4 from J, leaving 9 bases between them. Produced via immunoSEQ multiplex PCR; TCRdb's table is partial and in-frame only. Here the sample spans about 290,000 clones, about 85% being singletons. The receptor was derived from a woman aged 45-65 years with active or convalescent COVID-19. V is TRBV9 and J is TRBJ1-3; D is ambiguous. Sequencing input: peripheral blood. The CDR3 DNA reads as TGTGCCAGCTCCGACGGGGGAAACACCATATATTTT. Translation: CASSDGGNTIYF.